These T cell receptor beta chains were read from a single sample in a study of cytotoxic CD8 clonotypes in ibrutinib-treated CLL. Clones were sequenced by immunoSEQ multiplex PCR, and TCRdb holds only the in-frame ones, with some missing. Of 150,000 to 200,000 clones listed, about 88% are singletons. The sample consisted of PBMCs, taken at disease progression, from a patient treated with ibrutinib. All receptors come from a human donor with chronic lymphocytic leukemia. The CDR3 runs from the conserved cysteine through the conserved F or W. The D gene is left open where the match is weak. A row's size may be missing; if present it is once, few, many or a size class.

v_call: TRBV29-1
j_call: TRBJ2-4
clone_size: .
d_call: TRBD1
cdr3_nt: TGCAGCGCTGTACCAGGGGGCCTCGGGGAAAACATTCAGTACTTC
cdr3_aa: CSAVPGGLGENIQYF

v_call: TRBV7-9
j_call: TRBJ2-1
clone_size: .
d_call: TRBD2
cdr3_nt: TGTGCCAGCAGCTTCCGGACTAGCGACTACAATGAGCAGTTCTTC
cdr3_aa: CASSFRTSDYNEQFF

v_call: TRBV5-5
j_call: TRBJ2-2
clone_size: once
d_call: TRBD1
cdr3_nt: TGTGCCAGCAGCCGAACAGGGGCCGCGAACACCGGGGAGCTGTTTTTT
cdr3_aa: CASSRTGAANTGELFF

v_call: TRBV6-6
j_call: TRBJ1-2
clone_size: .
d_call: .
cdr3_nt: TGTGCCAGCAGTTACCGCCGCCCGAACTATGGCTACACCTTC
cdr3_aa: CASSYRRPNYGYTF

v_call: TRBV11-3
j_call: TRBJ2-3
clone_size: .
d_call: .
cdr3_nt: TGTGCCAGCAAACCCCGGGGCACAGATACGCAGTATTTT
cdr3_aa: CASKPRGTDTQYF

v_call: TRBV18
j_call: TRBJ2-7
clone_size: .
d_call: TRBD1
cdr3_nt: TGTGCCAGCTCACCTCGACCCGGACAGGGACCCCATTTCTACGAGCAGTACTTC
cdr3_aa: CASSPRPGQGPHFYEQYF

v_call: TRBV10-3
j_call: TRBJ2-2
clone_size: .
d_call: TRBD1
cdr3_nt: TGTGCCATCAGTGAGTCGACCGACAGGGCCGGCACCGGGGAGCTGTTTTTT
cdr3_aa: CAISESTDRAGTGELFF

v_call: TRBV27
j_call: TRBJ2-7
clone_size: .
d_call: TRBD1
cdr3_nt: TGTGCCAGCAGTTTTAGACAGGGCTCCTACGAGCAGTACTTC
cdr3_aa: CASSFRQGSYEQYF

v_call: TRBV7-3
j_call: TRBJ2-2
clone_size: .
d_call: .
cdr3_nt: TGTGCCAGCAGCCCCGGGACTCTCGCGAACACCGGGGAGCTGTTTTTT
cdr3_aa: CASSPGTLANTGELFF

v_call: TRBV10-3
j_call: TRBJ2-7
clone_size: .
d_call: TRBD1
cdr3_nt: TGTGCCATCAGTGGTAGACAGGGGGACGAGCAGTACTTC
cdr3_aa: CAISGRQGDEQYF

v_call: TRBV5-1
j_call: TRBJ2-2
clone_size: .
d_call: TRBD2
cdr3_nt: TGCGCCAGCAGCCCACCGACTAGCGGGAGGACCGGGGAGCTGTTTTTT
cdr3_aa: CASSPPTSGRTGELFF

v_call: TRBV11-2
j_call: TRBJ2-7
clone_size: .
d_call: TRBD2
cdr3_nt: TGTGCCAGCAGCATTGGACGTAGCGGGAGGGTCCACGAGCAGTACTTC
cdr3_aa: CASSIGRSGRVHEQYF

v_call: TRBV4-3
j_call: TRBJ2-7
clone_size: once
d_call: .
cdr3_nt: TGCGCCAGCAGCCAAGATCGAGACCTCTACGAGCAGTACTTC
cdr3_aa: CASSQDRDLYEQYF

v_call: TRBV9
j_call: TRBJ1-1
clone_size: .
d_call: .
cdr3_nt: TGTGCCAGCAGCCCGGGACCTAATCAAAAAATGAACACTGAAGCTTTCTTT
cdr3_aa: CASSPGPNQKMNTEAFF

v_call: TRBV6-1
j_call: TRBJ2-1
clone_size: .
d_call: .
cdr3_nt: TGTGCCAGCAGTGAATTTAGAAACAATGAGCAGTTCTTC
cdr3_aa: CASSEFRNNEQFF